This T cell receptor beta chain originates from a study of cytomegalovirus exposure and HLA in healthy donors. PCR employed 60 Vbeta and 13 Jbeta primers. Repertoires were generated with immunoSEQ multiplex PCR, while TCRdb's copy carries only in-frame clones and drops some. This table has 200,000 or so clones, about 80% appearing once. Germline CDR1 and CDR2: MNHEY and SVGAGI. V lost 4 bases, J lost 4 bases, and 3 bases stayed unmatched. There are 14 residues in the CDR3. The clonotype originates from a woman in her late teens or twenties in good health and CMV-seropositive. The chain carries TRBV6-5 and TRBJ2-2; 7 nucleotides match TRBD2. The sequencing sample was made of PBMCs. The CDR3: CASSWGGFTGELFF. The CDR3 DNA follows: TGTGCCAGCAGTTGGGGAGGGTTCACCGGGGAGCTGTTTTTT.